This T cell receptor beta chain was captured by sequencing in a study of blood T cell repertoires in COVID-19. Study background: Spain, Italy and the United States supplied samples that represented acute and convalescent COVID-19. In each case, the material was cDNA or gDNA derived from T cells, B-cell-depleted T cells, or PBMCs.

As processed by the authors: Amplification of reference gene primers provided the estimated nucleated cell counts. Sequencing used immunoSEQ multiplex PCR; TCRdb keeps in-frame clones, though not all of them. V, J and clone size derive from that table, while D and trimming were established from the DNA sequence. The data show roughly 120,000 clones, with about 85% seen just once and 4% to 5.5% held by the top ten. This CDR3 has 14 residues. CDR1 LNHDA and CDR2 SQIVND come from the germline V gene (reference sequence). The junction had 4 bases not matched to a gene; V was cut back by 8 bases and J by 0 bases.

What was sequenced was peripheral blood. V gene TRBV19 combines with J gene TRBJ2-3; 8 bases are a match to TRBD1. This TCR was sampled from a human donor in a cohort sampled during active COVID-19. This CDR3 is CASRDRTSTDTQYF. CDR3 DNA: TGTGCCAGTCGGGACAGGACAAGCACAGATACGCAGTATTTT.